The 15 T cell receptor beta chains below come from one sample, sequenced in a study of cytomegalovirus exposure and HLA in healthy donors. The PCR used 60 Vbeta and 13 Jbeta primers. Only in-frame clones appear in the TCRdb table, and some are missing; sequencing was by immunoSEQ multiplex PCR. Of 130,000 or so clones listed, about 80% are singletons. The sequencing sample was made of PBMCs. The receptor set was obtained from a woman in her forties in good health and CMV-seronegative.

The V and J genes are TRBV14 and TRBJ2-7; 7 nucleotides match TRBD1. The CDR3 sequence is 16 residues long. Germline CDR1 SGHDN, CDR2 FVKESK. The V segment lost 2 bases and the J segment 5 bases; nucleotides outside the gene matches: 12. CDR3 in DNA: TGTGCCAGCAGCCAAAAACACCGTGACAGGGCCCACGAGCAGTACTTC. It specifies CASSQKHRDRAHEQYF.

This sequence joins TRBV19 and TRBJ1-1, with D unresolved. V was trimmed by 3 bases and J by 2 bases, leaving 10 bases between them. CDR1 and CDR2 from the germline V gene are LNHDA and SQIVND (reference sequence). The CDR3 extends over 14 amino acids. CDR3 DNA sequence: TGTGCCAGTAGTATTGCAGGTTCAAACACTGAAGCTTTCTTT. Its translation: CASSIAGSNTEAFF.

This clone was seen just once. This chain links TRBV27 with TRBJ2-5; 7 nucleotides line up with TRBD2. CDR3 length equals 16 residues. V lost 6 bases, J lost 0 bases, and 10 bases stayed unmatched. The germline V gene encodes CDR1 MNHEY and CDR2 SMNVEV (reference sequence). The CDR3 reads CASSAATSKYQETQYF. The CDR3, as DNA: TGTGCCAGCAGCGCGGCGACTAGCAAATACCAAGAGACCCAGTACTTC.

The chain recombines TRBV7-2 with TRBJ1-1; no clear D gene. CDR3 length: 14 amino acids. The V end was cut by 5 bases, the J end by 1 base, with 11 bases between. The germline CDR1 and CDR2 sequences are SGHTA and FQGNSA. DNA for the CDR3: TGTGCCAGCAGCGAATACTTAGCGAACACTGAAGCTTTCTTT. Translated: CASSEYLANTEAFF. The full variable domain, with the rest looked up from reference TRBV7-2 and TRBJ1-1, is GAGVSQSPSNKVTEKGKDVELRCDPISGHTALYWYRQSLGQGLEFLIYFQGNSAPDKSGLPSDRFSAERTGGSVSTLTIQRTQQEDSAVYLCASSEYLANTEAFFGQGTRLTVV.

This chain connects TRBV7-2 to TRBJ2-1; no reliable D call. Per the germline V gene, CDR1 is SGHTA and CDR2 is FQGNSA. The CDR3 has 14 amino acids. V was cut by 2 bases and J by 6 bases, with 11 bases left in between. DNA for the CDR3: TGTGCCAGCAGCTTAATGGTCGGTACCAATGAGCAGTTCTTC. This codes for CASSLMVGTNEQFF.

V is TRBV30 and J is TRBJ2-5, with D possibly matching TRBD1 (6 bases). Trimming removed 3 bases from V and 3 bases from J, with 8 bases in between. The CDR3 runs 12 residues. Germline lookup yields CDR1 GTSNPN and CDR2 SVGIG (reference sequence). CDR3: CAWRWTEETQYF. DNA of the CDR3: TGTGCCTGGAGATGGACAGAAGAGACCCAGTACTTC.

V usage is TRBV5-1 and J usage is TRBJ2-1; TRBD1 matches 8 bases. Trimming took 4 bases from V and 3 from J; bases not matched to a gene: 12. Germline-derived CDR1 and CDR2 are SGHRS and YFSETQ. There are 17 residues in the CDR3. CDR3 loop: CASSGTRQGHNYNEQFF. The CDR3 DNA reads TGCGCCAGCAGCGGAACCCGACAGGGGCATAACTACAATGAGCAGTTCTTC.

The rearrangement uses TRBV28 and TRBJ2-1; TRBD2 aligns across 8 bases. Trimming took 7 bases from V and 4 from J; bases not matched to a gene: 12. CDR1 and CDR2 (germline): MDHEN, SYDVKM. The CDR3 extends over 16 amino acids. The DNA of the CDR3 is TGTGCCAGCACTTCCGGCTCGGCGGGAGGTTACAATGAGCAGTTCTTC. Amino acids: CASTSGSAGGYNEQFF.

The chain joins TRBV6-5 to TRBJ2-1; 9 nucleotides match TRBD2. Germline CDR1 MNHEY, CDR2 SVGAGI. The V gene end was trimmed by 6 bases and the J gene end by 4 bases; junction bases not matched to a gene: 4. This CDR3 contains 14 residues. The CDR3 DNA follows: TGTGCCAGCAGGGAAGCGGGGGGTTACAATGAGCAGTTCTTC. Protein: CASREAGGYNEQFF.

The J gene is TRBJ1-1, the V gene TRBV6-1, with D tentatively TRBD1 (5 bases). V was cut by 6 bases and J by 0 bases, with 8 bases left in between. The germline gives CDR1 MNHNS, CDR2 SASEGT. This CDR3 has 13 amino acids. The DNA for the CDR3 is TGTGCCAGCAGAAGGACACTGAACACTGAAGCTTTCTTT. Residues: CASRRTLNTEAFF.

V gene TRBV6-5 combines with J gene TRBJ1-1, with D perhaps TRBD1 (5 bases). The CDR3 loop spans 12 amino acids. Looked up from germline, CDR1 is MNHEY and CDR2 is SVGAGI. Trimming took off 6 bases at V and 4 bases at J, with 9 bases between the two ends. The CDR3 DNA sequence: TGTGCCAGCAGCTGGGGGGGCACTGAAGCTTTCTTT. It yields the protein CASSWGGTEAFF.

CDR3 amino acids: CASSPSGTKYNEQFF. The CDR3 DNA sequence: TGTGCCAGCAGCCCTTCCGGGACAAAGTACAATGAGCAGTTCTTC. This rearrangement joins TRBV6-5 to TRBJ2-1, with a tentative D call TRBD1 (6 bases). The germline V gene has CDR1 MNHEY and CDR2 SVGAGI. Trimming took off 6 bases at V and 4 bases at J, with 16 bases between the two ends. There are 15 residues in the CDR3.

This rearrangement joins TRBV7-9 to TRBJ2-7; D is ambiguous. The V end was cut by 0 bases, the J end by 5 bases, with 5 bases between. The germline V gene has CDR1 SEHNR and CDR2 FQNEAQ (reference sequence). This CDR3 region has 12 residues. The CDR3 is CASSLASDEQYF. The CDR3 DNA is TGTGCCAGCAGCTTAGCATCGGACGAGCAGTACTTC.

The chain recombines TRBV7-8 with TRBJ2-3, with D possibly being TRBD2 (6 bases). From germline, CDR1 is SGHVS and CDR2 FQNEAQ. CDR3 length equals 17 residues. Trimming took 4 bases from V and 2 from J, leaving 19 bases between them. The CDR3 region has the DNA TGTGCCAGCAGCTCCCGGACTAACCCGGCGGCCACAGATACGCAGTATTTT. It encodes CASSSRTNPAATDTQYF.

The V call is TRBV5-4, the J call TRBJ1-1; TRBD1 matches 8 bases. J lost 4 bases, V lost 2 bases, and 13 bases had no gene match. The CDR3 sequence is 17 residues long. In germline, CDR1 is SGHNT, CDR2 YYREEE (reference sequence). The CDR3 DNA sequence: TGTGCCAGCAGCTTCCAGGGGGCTGCAATGGCCCTCACTGAAGCTTTCTTT. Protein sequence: CASSFQGAAMALTEAFF.